The next 12 T cell receptor beta chains were all read from a single sample in a study of T cells in Graves' hyperthyroidism and ophthalmopathy. Amplification of TCR beta CDR3 regions used RNA as the template. When the TCR CDR3 underwent first-round RT-PCR, the HTBI primer set was used. TCRdb reprocessed the multiplex PCR reads with MiXCR, giving one entry per CDR3 protein. The repertoire holds some 490,000 distinct CDR3 sequences, approximately 23% seen once, with 45% to 50% in the top ten. The source material was blood. These receptors were collected from a woman between 70 and 85 years old with Graves' ophthalmopathy.

This sequence joins TRBV11-2 and TRBJ1-6, with 8 nucleotides matching TRBD1. The CDR3 has 17 amino acids. Germline V lookup: CDR1 SGHAT, CDR2 FQNNGV. V trimming: 2 bases; J trimming: 7 bases; junction bases outside the gene matches: 10. CDR3 sequence: CASSLSGQGLRNSPLHF. The CDR3 DNA reads TGTGCCAGCAGCTTAAGCGGACAGGGTCTGAGGAATTCACCCCTCCACTTT.

This clonotype was seen ten or more times. This rearrangement joins TRBV27 to TRBJ2-5, with TRBD1 as a possible D gene (6 bases). The CDR3 runs to 16 residues. The V and J ends lost 5 bases and 2 bases respectively, with 18 bases between them. Germline lookup yields CDR1 MNHEY and CDR2 SMNVEV (reference sequence). CDR3: CASSPRGHGRQETQYF. The CDR3 bases are TGTGCCAGCAGTCCGAGGGGACACGGACGACAAGAGACCCAGTACTTC.

This clonotype was detected many times. The rearrangement links TRBV12-3 or TRBV12-4 to TRBJ2-5, with 10 bases identical to TRBD2. Losses at the gene ends were 5 bases for V and 5 bases for J; bases not matched to a gene: 8. The CDR3 spans 15 residues. As DNA, the CDR3 is TGTGCCAGCAGTGCCCTTCTAGCGGGAGTGGAGACCCAGTACTTC. Translated: CASSALLAGVETQYF.

This clonotype was detected ten times or more. This rearrangement joins TRBV28 to TRBJ2-1; 8 bases line up with TRBD1. This CDR3 has 16 amino acids. Germline V gene sequence: CDR1 MDHEN, CDR2 SYDVKM. V lost 5 bases and J lost 5; bases outside the gene matches: 11. For the CDR3, the DNA is TGTGCCAGCAGTATACGGACGGGACAGGCCAACAATGAGCAGTTCTTC. Protein sequence: CASSIRTGQANNEQFF.

This clonotype has ten or more counts. The chain is built from TRBV24-1 and TRBJ2-1; 8 bases line up with TRBD2. The V and J ends lost 4 bases and 7 bases, in that order; junction bases with no gene match: 5. Germline assignment: CDR1 KGHDR and CDR2 SFDVKD. This CDR3 comprises 14 residues. DNA for the CDR3: TGTGCCACCAGTGACCCGGGACTAGGGAATGAGCAGTTCTTC. Its translation: CATSDPGLGNEQFF.

The genes are TRBV20-1 and TRBJ2-7; TRBD1 matches at 9 bases. CDR1 is DFQATT, CDR2 SNEGSKA, per germline (reference sequence). V shed 6 bases and J 1 base; nucleotides not matched to a gene: 7. This CDR3 has 14 residues. CDR3 in DNA: TGCAGTGCCACCGACAGGGGGTTTTCCTACGAGCAGTACTTC. It specifies CSATDRGFSYEQYF.

Many counts were recorded for this clonotype. The chain uses TRBV2 and TRBJ2-3; D is unresolved. Trimming removed 6 bases from V and 0 bases from J, with 7 bases in between. This CDR3 has 13 residues. Germline V CDR1 and CDR2: SNHLY, FYNNEI. In nucleotides, the CDR3 is TGTGCCAGCAGGGGTAGCAGCACAGATACGCAGTATTTT. Protein product: CASRGSSTDTQYF.

Many counts were recorded for this clonotype. V and J are TRBV12-3 or TRBV12-4 and TRBJ1-6; the D is unclear. CDR3 length: 15 residues. V was trimmed by 3 bases and J by 10 bases, leaving 16 bases between them. The CDR3 loop is CASSLMPREVSPLHF. CDR3 nucleotide sequence: TGTGCCAGCAGTTTGATGCCCCGGGAGGTCTCACCCCTCCACTTT.

The rearrangement joins TRBV6-1 to TRBJ1-1; no clear D gene. CDR1 and CDR2 (germline): MNHNS, SASEGT. The CDR3 is 14 amino acids. Trimming stripped 5 bases from V and 5 bases from J, with 15 bases between. The CDR3, as DNA: TGTGCCAGCAGTCGTCCGGGTCTAGCGACTGAAGCTTTCTTT. Protein sequence: CASSRPGLATEAFF.

This clonotype has at least ten counts. The CDR3 region has the DNA TGCAGCGTTGGGCTGAACCAAGAGACCCAGTACTTC. Encoded protein: CSVGLNQETQYF. V and J are TRBV29-1 and TRBJ2-5; D is ambiguous. The germline CDR1 and CDR2 sequences are SQVTM and ANQGSEA. CDR3 length: 12 amino acids. Trimming stripped 4 bases from V and 0 bases from J, with 6 bases between. Full variable domain (remainder filled in from reference TRBV29-1 and TRBJ2-5): SAVISQKPSRDICQRGTSLTIQCQVDSQVTMMFWYRQQPGQSLTLIATANQGSEATYESGFVIDKFPISRPNLTFSTLTVSNMSPEDSSIYLCSVGLNQETQYFGPGTRLLVL.

CDR3 amino acids: CASSDYTEAFF. The CDR3 DNA is TGTGCCAGCAGTGATTACACTGAAGCTTTCTTT. The V call is TRBV2, the J call TRBJ1-1; D remains unclear. Germline V gene lookup returns CDR1 SNHLY and CDR2 FYNNEI. V was pared by 3 bases and J by 3 bases, with 2 bases between. This CDR3 contains 11 residues.

This rearrangement joins TRBV12-5 to TRBJ2-1; D is uncertain. This CDR3 spans 13 amino acids. V lost 1 base to trimming and J lost 9 bases, with 10 bases between them. Germline assignment: CDR1 LGHNT and CDR2 FRNRAP. DNA of the CDR3: TGTGCTAGTGGTTTGGAAACGTTCGGTGAGCAGTTCTTC. Protein: CASGLETFGEQFF.